This paragraph covers one T cell receptor beta chain sequence. This sample is drawn from a study of technical replicates of blood from a handful of donors. Method: immunoSEQ multiplex PCR; TCRdb's copy keeps in-frame clones and lacks some. The sample has roughly 81,000 clones, around 97% seen once; the top ten hold approximately 0.2%. The TCR was taken from a human donor in good health. Sequenced material: T cells isolated from PBMCs.

CDR3 residues: CASSETPGQGKSGYTF. The CDR3 DNA sequence: TGTGCCAGCTCAGAGACCCCGGGACAGGGTAAGAGTGGCTACACCTTC. The chain combines TRBV9 with TRBJ1-2; 9 positions match TRBD1. The CDR3 runs to 16 residues. Germline V gives CDR1 SGDLS, CDR2 YYNGEE. With V trimmed by 7 bases and J by 7 bases, 17 bases remained unmatched.